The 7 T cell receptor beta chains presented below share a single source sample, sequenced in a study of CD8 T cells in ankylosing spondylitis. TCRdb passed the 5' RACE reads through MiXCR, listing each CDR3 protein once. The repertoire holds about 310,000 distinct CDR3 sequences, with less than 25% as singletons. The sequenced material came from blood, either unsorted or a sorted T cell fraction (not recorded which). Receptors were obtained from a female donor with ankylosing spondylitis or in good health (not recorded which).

CDR3 coding DNA: TGTGCCAGCAGTTACAACAGGGTCGCGGATACGCAGTATTTT. It encodes CASSYNRVADTQYF. The chain carries TRBV6-6 and TRBJ2-3; possibly TRBD1 for D (6 bases). This CDR3 comprises 14 residues. Germline lookup yields CDR1 MNHNY and CDR2 SVGAGI (reference sequence). Trimming took 2 bases from V and 6 from J, leaving 12 bases between them.

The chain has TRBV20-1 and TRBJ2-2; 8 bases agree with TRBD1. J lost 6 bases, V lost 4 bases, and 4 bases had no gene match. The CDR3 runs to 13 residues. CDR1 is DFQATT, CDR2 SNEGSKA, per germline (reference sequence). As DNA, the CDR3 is TGCAGTGCTACCGGACAGGGTCCCGGGGAGCTGTTTTTT. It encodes CSATGQGPGELFF.

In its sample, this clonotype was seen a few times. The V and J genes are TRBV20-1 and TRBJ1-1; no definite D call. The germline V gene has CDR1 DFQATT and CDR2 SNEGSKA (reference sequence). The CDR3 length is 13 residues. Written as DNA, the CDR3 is TGCAGCCAAACGGGTGCCATGAACACTGAAGCTTTCTTT. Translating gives CSQTGAMNTEAFF.

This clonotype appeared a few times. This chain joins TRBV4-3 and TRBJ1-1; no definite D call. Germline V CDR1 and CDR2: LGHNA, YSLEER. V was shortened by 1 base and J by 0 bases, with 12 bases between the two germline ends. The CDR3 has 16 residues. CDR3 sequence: CASSQGQGGLNTEAFF. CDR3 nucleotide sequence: TGCGCCAGCAGCCAAGGGCAAGGTGGACTGAACACTGAAGCTTTCTTT.

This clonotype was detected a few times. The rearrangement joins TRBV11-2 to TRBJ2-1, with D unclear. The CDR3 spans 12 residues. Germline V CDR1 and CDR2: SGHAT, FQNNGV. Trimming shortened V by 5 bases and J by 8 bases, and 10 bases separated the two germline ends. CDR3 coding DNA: TGTGCCAGCAGCCGAAGGTTTGATGAGCAGTTCTTC. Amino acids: CASSRRFDEQFF.

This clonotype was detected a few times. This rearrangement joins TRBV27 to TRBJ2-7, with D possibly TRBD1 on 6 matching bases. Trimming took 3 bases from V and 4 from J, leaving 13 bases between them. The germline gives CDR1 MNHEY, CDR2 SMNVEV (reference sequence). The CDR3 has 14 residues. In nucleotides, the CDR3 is TGTGCCAGCAGTTTTACGACAGGCCTTTACGAGCAGTACTTC. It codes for CASSFTTGLYEQYF.

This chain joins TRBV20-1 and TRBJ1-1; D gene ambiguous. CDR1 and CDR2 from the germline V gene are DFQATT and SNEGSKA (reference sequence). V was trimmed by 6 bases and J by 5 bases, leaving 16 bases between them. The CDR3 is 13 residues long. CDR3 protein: CSAPPRVGTEAFF. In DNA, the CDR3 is TGCAGTGCCCCTCCGAGGGTGGGAACTGAAGCTTTCTTT.